This TCR beta chain was sequenced during a study of technical replicates of blood from four donors. Trimming pared 3 bases from V and 8 bases from J, leaving 17 bases between. The CDR3 spans 16 residues. The germline CDR1 and CDR2 sequences are MNHEY and SMNVEV (reference sequence). Sequencing used immunoSEQ multiplex PCR; TCRdb keeps in-frame clones, though not all of them. Of about 100,000 clones in the sample, just over 95% were seen once. The chain joins TRBV27 to TRBJ1-6; perhaps TRBD1 as D (6 bases). This clonotype originated in a human donor in good health. Sequenced material: T cells isolated from PBMCs. CDR3: CASSFGGPALYSPLHF. For the CDR3, the DNA is TGTGCCAGCAGTTTCGGGGGGCCGGCGTTGTATTCACCCCTCCACTTT.